The 17 T cell receptor beta chains given below trace back to one sample, sequenced in a study of regulatory T cells in long-lasting Graves disease. For TCR beta, libraries came from iRepertoire HTBI primers and Arm-PCR of CDR3 regions. In TCRdb, the multiplex PCR reads were re-called with MiXCR into one record per CDR3 protein. The profile shows 400,000 to 500,000 distinct CDR3 sequences, 15% of them singletons. Stated time point: newly diagnosed GD, antithyroid drugs for less than 3 months. Extracted PBMC RNA gave rise to the TCR library. The same sample was also used in a study of T cells in Graves' hyperthyroidism and ophthalmopathy.

The sample was peripheral blood mononuclear cells (PBMCs), taken at new diagnosis, from a patient treated with antithyroid drugs. The receptors here all came from a woman in her 30s with Graves disease.

The chain uses TRBV3-1 and TRBJ2-1; no definite D call. The germline CDR1 and CDR2 sequences are LGHDT and YNNKEL (reference sequence). V was cut by 4 bases and J by 10 bases, with 20 bases left in between. The CDR3 is made up of 15 amino acids. The CDR3 DNA sequence: TGTGCCAGCAGCCGAAGACTCACCGCTTCCTACGAGCAGTTCTTC. It encodes CASSRRLTASYEQFF.

This clonotype was detected ten times or more. The chain employs TRBV5-6 and TRBJ2-3; 9 bases map to TRBD2. Germline V gene data show CDR1 as SGHDT and CDR2 as YYEEEE. Trimming removed 0 bases from V and 5 bases from J; junction bases left unmatched: 7. CDR3 length equals 16 residues. The CDR3 nucleotides are TGTGCCAGCAGCTTGGCGGCGGGAGGGCCAGTAGATACGCAGTATTTT. It specifies CASSLAAGGPVDTQYF.

This clonotype was counted at least ten times. This chain joins TRBV19 and TRBJ2-1; TRBD2 matches at 10 bases. The CDR3 totals 17 residues. The germline V gene encodes CDR1 LNHDA and CDR2 SQIVND (reference sequence). J was trimmed by 8 bases and V by 6 bases; bases with no gene match: 16. The CDR3 nucleotides read TGTGCCAGTAGCTCGCTGAGGTCTAGCGGGAGCTCTGATGAGCAGTTCTTC. It is translated as CASSSLRSSGSSDEQFF.

The gene calls are TRBV6-1 and TRBJ1-2; the D is unclear. This CDR3 is built from 12 residues. Trimming took off 6 bases at V and 4 bases at J, with 9 bases between the two ends. Germline V CDR1 and CDR2: MNHNS, SASEGT. Here the CDR3 reads CASRRTAYGYTF. DNA of the CDR3: TGTGCCAGCAGGCGGACTGCCTATGGCTACACCTTC.

This clonotype was seen a few times. The chain employs TRBV24-1 and TRBJ2-1, with unresolved D. Germline V gives CDR1 KGHDR, CDR2 SFDVKD. The CDR3 runs to 15 residues. Trimming pared 3 bases from V and 0 bases from J, leaving 8 bases between. CDR3 protein: CATSDNSYSYNEQFF. The CDR3 DNA sequence: TGTGCCACCAGTGATAACAGTTACTCCTACAATGAGCAGTTCTTC.

Only a few counts were recorded for this clonotype. The junction departs from the called germline gene at one end, perhaps through a read error. The chain carries TRBV7-2 and TRBJ2-1; 8 nucleotides align to TRBD2. The CDR3 sequence is 14 residues long. Germline CDR1 is SGHTA and CDR2 is FQGNSA. CDR3 sequence (DNA): TGTGCCAGCAGCGTAGCGGGAAGGTTGAATGAGCAGTTCTTC. It specifies CASSVAGRLNEQFF.

Ten or more counts support this clonotype. The V and J genes are TRBV11-2 and TRBJ2-2; 11 bases agree with TRBD2. V gave up 8 bases and J gave up 4 bases; unmatched junction bases: 3. The CDR3 is made up of 14 amino acids. The germline V gene has CDR1 SGHAT and CDR2 FQNNGV. CDR3 residues: CASLTSGTTGELFF. For the CDR3, the DNA is TGTGCCAGCTTGACTAGCGGGACCACCGGGGAGCTGTTTTTT.

The V call is TRBV24-1, the J call TRBJ1-2; D is unclear. CDR1 KGHDR and CDR2 SFDVKD come from the germline V gene. The CDR3 has 13 residues. V lost 4 bases to trimming and J lost 4 bases, with 9 bases between them. CDR3 protein: CATSESESYGYTF. The DNA for the CDR3 is TGTGCCACCAGTGAGTCGGAAAGCTATGGCTACACCTTC.

The chain joins TRBV11-3 to TRBJ2-1; the match to TRBD2 covers 9 bases. V was clipped by 0 bases and J by 9 bases; unmatched bases: 9. CDR3 size: 16 residues. Germline values: CDR1 SGHNT, CDR2 YENEEA. The DNA for the CDR3 is TGTGCCAGCAGCTTAGAGGCGCGGGAGGGCCGAAGTGAGCAGTTCTTC. It is translated as CASSLEAREGRSEQFF.

This clonotype was seen many times. This chain connects TRBV29-1 to TRBJ2-5; D is possibly TRBD1 (5 bases). CDR3 length: 10 amino acids. Germline V gene sequence: CDR1 SQVTM, CDR2 ANQGSEA. V was shortened by 6 bases and J by 5 bases, with 7 bases between the two germline ends. This CDR3 reads CSVPGETQYF. In nucleotides, the CDR3 is TGCAGCGTCCCAGGGGAGACCCAGTACTTC.

In its sample, this clonotype was seen a few times. The CDR3 is CASSTTLYEKLFF. CDR3 nucleotide sequence: TGTGCCAGTAGTACCACCCTTTATGAAAAACTGTTTTTT. The chain is built from TRBV19 and TRBJ1-4, with no clear D. Germline V gives CDR1 LNHDA, CDR2 SQIVND (reference sequence). The CDR3 length is 13 residues. Trimming took 4 bases from V and 6 from J, leaving 9 bases between them.

The table lists this clonotype with many counts. The chain combines TRBV2 with TRBJ2-3, with D perhaps assigned TRBD1 or TRBD2 (5 bases each). Germline V gene sequence: CDR1 SNHLY, CDR2 FYNNEI. The CDR3 length is 16 residues. The V gene lost 4 bases and the J gene lost 4 bases, with 18 bases spanning the gap. The CDR3 is CASSVGTRTPSDTQYF. CDR3 nucleotides: TGTGCCAGCAGTGTTGGGACCCGCACCCCCTCAGATACGCAGTATTTT.

This clonotype occurred many times. The V gene is TRBV30, the J gene TRBJ1-1; TRBD1 matches 7 bases. J lost 4 bases, V lost 3 bases, and 2 bases had no gene match. Germline V CDR1 and CDR2: GTSNPN, SVGIG (reference sequence). This CDR3 spans 12 amino acids. The CDR3, as DNA: TGTGCCTGGAGCCGGGACAGCACTGAAGCTTTCTTT. Protein product: CAWSRDSTEAFF.

Notes on this clonotype: At one end the junction does not follow the germline gene, possibly because of a read error. The rearrangement uses TRBV12-5 and TRBJ2-3, with 8 nucleotides matching TRBD2. Germline-derived CDR1 and CDR2 are LGHNT and FRNRAP. CDR3 length equals 20 residues. The CDR3 bases are TGTGCTAGTGCCATACACCCTCTACCGGGACTAGGGGCCCGCACAGATACGCAGTGTTTT. It translates to CASAIHPLPGLGARTDTQCF.

The chain recombines TRBV6-1 with TRBJ2-2, with 12 nucleotides matching TRBD2. There are 15 residues in the CDR3. From germline, CDR1 is MNHNS and CDR2 SASEGT. V was clipped by 6 bases and J by 5 bases; unmatched bases: 4. CDR3 coding DNA: TGTGCCAGCAGGACTAGCGGGAGTGGGACCGGGGAGCTGTTTTTT. This codes for CASRTSGSGTGELFF.

This clonotype was observed a handful of times. The genes are TRBV6-5 and TRBJ2-3; D possibly corresponds to TRBD2 (5 bases). Germline CDR1 reads MNHEY; CDR2 reads SVGAGI. Trimming took off 2 bases at V and 3 bases at J, with 6 bases between the two ends. The CDR3 is 13 residues long. The CDR3 reads CASSYRETDTQYF. The CDR3 DNA reads as TGTGCCAGCAGTTACAGGGAGACAGATACGCAGTATTTT.

This clonotype was detected a few times. The V call is TRBV10-3, the J call TRBJ1-2; unclear D gene. Germline assignment: CDR1 ENHRY and CDR2 SYGVKD. V was shortened by 2 bases and J by 1 base, with 8 bases between the two germline ends. The CDR3 is 14 residues long. CDR3 nucleotide sequence: TGTGCCATCAGTGAGGAAGATGTTAACTATGGCTACACCTTC. Encoded protein: CAISEEDVNYGYTF.